This paragraph covers one T cell receptor (beta chain) sequence. These data are taken from a study of blood T cell repertoires in COVID-19. How the authors handled the data: Counts of nucleated cells, estimated from reference gene primer amplification, were obtained. The protocol was immunoSEQ multiplex PCR, while the TCRdb copy is restricted to in-frame clones and leaves out a portion. For V, J and clone size, that table is used; D and trimming come from the DNA. The sample includes approximately 450,000 clones, around 87% seen only once; the top ten take 1.1%. Across 24 US areas, participants ranged in age from about 18 to 100 years. The CDR3 has 14 amino acids. V shed 3 bases and J 2 bases; nucleotides not matched to a gene: 2. Germline CDR1 and CDR2: GTSNPN and SVGIG (reference sequence).

The sample comprised PBMCs or T cells enriched from blood (not recorded which). The V and J genes are TRBV30 and TRBJ2-1, with TRBD1 identical over 9 bases. This receptor was taken from a man under 40 who had recovered from COVID-19. CDR3 nucleotide sequence: TGTGCCTGGAGGAGACAGGGGGCCTACAATGAGCAGTTCTTC. Translating it yields CAWRRQGAYNEQFF. The whole variable domain, filled in from reference TRBV30 and TRBJ2-1, reads SQTIHQWPATLVQPVGSPLSLECTVEGTSNPNLYWYRQAAGRGLQLLFYSVGIGQISSEVPQNLSASRPQDRQFILSSKKLLLSDSGFYLCAWRRQGAYNEQFFGPGTRLTVL.